Below, 19 T cell receptor beta chains from the same sample are listed, as sequenced in a study of blood T cells in healthy people across ages. A second roughly 7 to 11 cycle PCR used barcoded and J-beta primers. TCRdb fed the 5' RACE reads into MiXCR, producing one record per CDR3 protein. The data hold roughly 1.6 million distinct CDR3 sequences, with roughly 32% observed a single time. Sequenced input: blood. All receptors derive from a woman aged 25-40 years in good health.

The genes are TRBV15 and TRBJ2-3; D may be TRBD1 or TRBD2 (6 bases each). The ends were cut back, 7 bases at V and 8 bases at J, with 16 bases in the middle. The CDR3 runs to 13 residues. The germline CDR1 and CDR2 sequences are LNHNV and YYDKDF (reference sequence). The CDR3 DNA follows: TGTGCCACCACCGCGAGGGGGGAAGGTACGCAGTATTTT. Encoded protein: CATTARGEGTQYF.

This rearrangement joins TRBV20-1 to TRBJ2-5; possibly TRBD2 for D (5 bases). Germline V CDR1 and CDR2: DFQATT, SNEGSKA (reference sequence). Trimming took off 5 bases at V and 4 bases at J, with 23 bases between the two ends. This CDR3 spans 16 amino acids. The CDR3: CSAGPAGKASGETQYF. CDR3 bases: TGCAGTGCTGGCCCCGCCGGGAAGGCCTCAGGAGAGACCCAGTACTTC.

Turning to this clonotype: Since a much larger clone is just one base distant, this may be a read error. The rearrangement uses TRBV4-2 and TRBJ2-5, with 7 bases aligning to TRBD2. J gave up 11 bases and V 6 bases, and 18 bases lay outside the gene matches. Germline values: CDR1 LGHNA, CDR2 YNFKEQ. This CDR3 region has 15 residues. The CDR3 DNA sequence: TGTGCCAGCAGTCCCCGGGAGGATAGCGGCTACAAGCAGTACTTC. Protein sequence: CASSPREDSGYKQYF.

This clonotype came up a few times. The V gene is TRBV15, the J gene TRBJ1-5, with unresolved D. Germline lookup yields CDR1 LNHNV and CDR2 YYDKDF (reference sequence). V lost 0 bases and J lost 1, with 10 bases in between. CDR3 size: 16 residues. The CDR3 bases are TGTGCCACCAGCAGAGATGGAGTGAGGAGCAATCAGCCCCAGCATTTT. Its protein is CATSRDGVRSNQPQHF.

V and J are TRBV4-1 and TRBJ2-5, with 11 bases aligning to TRBD2. The CDR3 is made up of 17 amino acids. The germline V gene has CDR1 MGHRA and CDR2 YSYEKL. The V and J ends lost 0 bases and 5 bases, in that order; junction bases with no gene match: 8. CDR3 loop: CASSQDSGTSGSETQYF. Written as DNA, the CDR3 is TGCGCCAGCAGCCAAGATAGCGGCACTAGCGGGAGTGAGACCCAGTACTTC.

A few counts support this clonotype. V gene TRBV15 combines with J gene TRBJ1-5; D gene uncertain. The V gene's germline CDR1 is LNHNV and CDR2 YYDKDF (reference sequence). This CDR3 contains 15 residues. Trimming left V 0 bases short and J 2 bases short, with 8 bases between. CDR3 bases: TGTGCCACCAGCAGAGAAGAAGGGCGCAATCAGCCCCAGCATTTT. Translated, it gives CATSREEGRNQPQHF.

The V call is TRBV15, the J call TRBJ1-4; the match to TRBD1 covers 7 bases. The CDR3 extends over 15 amino acids. Germline trimming cut 8 bases from V and 2 bases from J; bases unmatched to any gene: 8. The germline V gene encodes CDR1 LNHNV and CDR2 YYDKDF (reference sequence). This CDR3 reads CATAGGMTTNEKLFF. DNA of the CDR3: TGTGCCACCGCAGGGGGTATGACGACTAATGAAAAACTGTTTTTT.

The chain employs TRBV9 and TRBJ1-2; D may be TRBD1 (6 bases). Germline lookup yields CDR1 SGDLS and CDR2 YYNGEE. The CDR3 length is 16 residues. V was clipped by 3 bases and J by 8 bases, with 23 bases between them. CDR3 sequence reads: CASSAGGGRVSGGYTF. The CDR3 nucleotides read TGTGCCAGCAGCGCCGGGGGGGGCAGGGTGAGCGGCGGCTACACCTTC.

This clonotype was observed once. The chain has TRBV12-5 and TRBJ2-1; D might be TRBD1 (5 bases). Germline V gene lookup returns CDR1 LGHNT and CDR2 FRNRAP. Between the trimmed V and J ends, which lost 4 bases and 15 bases, there was a span of 13 bases. The CDR3 runs 11 residues. The CDR3 coding sequence is TGTGCTAGTGGTTCGGAGAGACAGAGGTTCTTC. It codes for CASGSERQRFF.

This clonotype was observed a few times. DNA for the CDR3: TGCGCCAGCAGCCAGTTCCAGGGGTTTGCTGAAGCTTTCTTT. This translates into CASSQFQGFAEAFF. The V call is TRBV4-1, the J call TRBJ1-1, with D perhaps TRBD1 (6 bases). The V gene's germline CDR1 is MGHRA and CDR2 YSYEKL. The CDR3 is made up of 14 amino acids. The V end was cut by 3 bases, the J end by 6 bases, with 14 bases between.

In its sample, this clonotype was seen a few times. The CDR3 region is CSARETKGLETQYF. The CDR3 bases are TGCAGTGCTAGAGAGACTAAGGGTTTGGAGACCCAGTACTTC. This sequence joins TRBV20-1 and TRBJ2-5; maybe TRBD2 (5 bases). CDR1 DFQATT and CDR2 SNEGSKA come from the germline V gene (reference sequence). The CDR3 contains 14 residues. Deletions cut 0 bases from V and 5 bases from J, with 13 bases between.

The chain combines TRBV11-2 with TRBJ2-1; maybe TRBD1 (5 bases). V dropped 11 bases and J dropped 7 bases, with 12 bases sitting between them. The CDR3 has 11 residues. Looked up from germline, CDR1 is SGHAT and CDR2 is FQNNGV. The CDR3 bases are TGTGCCGGCCTCAGGGCAAATGAGCAGTTCTTC. Translation gives CAGLRANEQFF.

In its sample, this clonotype was seen a few times. The rearrangement links TRBV2 to TRBJ2-5; 10 bases are a match to TRBD1. The end of the DNA is better explained by TRBJ2-7, so the J call may be wrong. Per the germline V gene, CDR1 is SNHLY and CDR2 is FYNNEI. The CDR3 totals 14 residues. The CDR3 protein is CASSRDRGSGEQYF. The CDR3 coding sequence is TGTGCCAGCAGTCGGGACAGGGGATCAGGCGAGCAGTACTTC.

This clonotype turned up a few times. The J gene is TRBJ2-1, the V gene TRBV18; 9 nucleotides line up with TRBD2. The J segment lost 7 bases and the V segment lost 9 bases, leaving 13 bases of the junction unmatched. The CDR3 is 15 amino acids. Germline V gene sequence: CDR1 KGHSH, CDR2 LQKENI. The CDR3 spells CASRQAGGPSNEQFF. The CDR3 nucleotides read TGTGCCAGTCGCCAGGCGGGAGGGCCTTCTAATGAGCAGTTCTTC.

This clonotype has a handful of counts. The chain combines TRBV20-1 with TRBJ2-1; TRBD2 matches at 8 bases. Germline V gene sequence: CDR1 DFQATT, CDR2 SNEGSKA (reference sequence). J lost 5 bases, V lost 5 bases, and 8 bases had no gene match. The CDR3 has 14 residues. The CDR3 coding sequence is TGCAGTGCTTCTACTAGCGGATACGACAATGAGCAGTTCTTC. Protein sequence: CSASTSGYDNEQFF.

The gene calls are TRBV5-1 and TRBJ2-1; D might be TRBD1 or TRBD2, each matching 5 bases. Looked up from germline, CDR1 is SGHRS and CDR2 is YFSETQ. V shed 1 base and J shed 0 bases, with 17 bases lying between them. The CDR3 runs 18 residues. CDR3 amino acids: CASSLRGRKISSYNEQFF. CDR3 DNA sequence: TGCGCCAGCAGCTTGAGGGGACGGAAGATCAGCTCCTACAATGAGCAGTTCTTC.

V and J are TRBV10-3 and TRBJ1-3; tentatively, D is TRBD1 (5 bases). This CDR3 region has 20 residues. Trimming pared 0 bases from V and 0 bases from J, leaving 21 bases between. Germline V gene data show CDR1 as ENHRY and CDR2 as SYGVKD. CDR3 sequence: CAISESNGTVIRRSGNTIYF. As DNA, the CDR3 is TGTGCCATCAGTGAGTCGAACGGGACTGTGATTCGGCGCTCTGGAAACACCATATATTTT.

The chain couples TRBV20-1 to TRBJ1-2; D perhaps matches TRBD1 (5 bases). Germline V gives CDR1 DFQATT, CDR2 SNEGSKA (reference sequence). The CDR3 length is 14 residues. V was trimmed by 3 bases and J by 4 bases, leaving 15 bases between them. The CDR3 loop is CSASIGATGYGYTF. The CDR3 DNA sequence: TGCAGTGCTAGTATCGGGGCGACGGGCTATGGCTACACCTTC.

This clonotype was detected many times. The chain carries TRBV5-5 and TRBJ2-7, with TRBD2 identical over 7 bases. Germline V gene sequence: CDR1 SGHKS, CDR2 YYEKEE (reference sequence). Trimming removed 3 bases from V and 3 bases from J; junction bases left unmatched: 3. The CDR3 totals 13 residues. CDR3 sequence reads: CASSWGEGYEQYF. As DNA, the CDR3 is TGTGCCAGCAGCTGGGGGGAGGGCTACGAGCAGTACTTC.